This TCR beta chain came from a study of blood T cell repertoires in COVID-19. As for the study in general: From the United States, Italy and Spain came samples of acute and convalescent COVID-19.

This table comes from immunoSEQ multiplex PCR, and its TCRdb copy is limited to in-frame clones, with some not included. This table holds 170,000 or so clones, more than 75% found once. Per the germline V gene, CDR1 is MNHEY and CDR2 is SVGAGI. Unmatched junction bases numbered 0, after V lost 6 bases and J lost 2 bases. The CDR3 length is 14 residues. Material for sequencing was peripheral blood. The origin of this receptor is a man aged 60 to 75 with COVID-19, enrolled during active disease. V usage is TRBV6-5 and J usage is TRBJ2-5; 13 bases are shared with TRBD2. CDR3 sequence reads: CASRTSGGQETQYF. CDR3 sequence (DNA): TGTGCCAGCAGGACTAGCGGGGGGCAAGAGACCCAGTACTTC.